This T cell receptor beta chain is from a study of blood T cell repertoires in COVID-19 (dated by TCRdb to the early 2020s). Context from the whole study: Samples from collaborators originated in the United States, Italy and Spain and spanned both the acute and convalescent phases of COVID-19. Nearly every sample came with metadata listing a de-identified subject ID, COVID-19 status, age in years and sex. Samples came from the ongoing ImmuneRACE study (first 160 participants) plus 1,254 subjects from 6 global collaborators. The repertoires were released in a freely available public database intended as a resource for research on the immune response to SARS-CoV-2. HLA class I and class II types, where available, came from metadata supplied by the sample provider rather than from assay-based typing. Subjects who had been exposed to COVID-19, were actively infected with it, or had recovered from it provided the deeply sampled blood TCRbeta repertoires that made up the dataset. The prospective study material was composed of cDNA or gDNA derived from T cells, B-cell-depleted T cells, or PBMCs.

The collaborating institutions used their own protocols to collect whole blood in K2EDTA tubes. Collaborator samples were shipped for TCRbeta analysis as frozen whole blood, isolated PBMCs, or DNA extracted from either sample type. Including cysteine and phenylalanine, the CDR3 has 15 amino acids. Only the CDR3 region is kept as DNA, spanning 45 bases read in frame from base 1. Trimming leaves V shorter by 3 bases and J shorter by 5 bases, with the junction holding 6 bases beyond the gene matches. In the germline V gene (reference sequence), CDR1 corresponds to LGHDT and CDR2 to YNNKEL. The immunoSEQ Assay, a bias-controlled multiplex PCR, was used to amplify TCRbeta CDR3 regions from genomic DNA. The source study handled its data this way. Nucleated cell counts per sample were estimated from amplification of reference gene primers within the assay. Sequence reads were collapsed and filtered to measure the absolute abundance of every unique TCRbeta CDR3 rearrangement. For each sample, productive Simpson clonality was calculated as the square root of Simpson's diversity index over productive rearrangements. In TCRdb, the immuneACCESS table is reduced to in-frame sequences with V and J assigned. These tables do not hold every clone; where another copy was compared, an unresolved V gene accounts for under half, and the others remain unexplained. From that table come the V and J calls and clone size; the DNA was used to work out D and trimming. The sample records tens of thousands of clones, about four fifths of which are singletons. The ten top clones hold about 10% of the sample.

What the study reported, not specific to this receptor: The quantity of clinical and demographic metadata differed by source and by participant and was supplied without curation.

This clone was counted once. The antigen this receptor binds is unknown. Nothing much larger sits one base from this clone, and base qualities are not available. The rearranged segments are TRBV3-1 (or the pseudogene TRBV3-2) and TRBJ2-5, with 10 bases aligning to TRBD2. The sample consisted of peripheral blood. The origin of this receptor is a man in his 60s with acute or convalescent COVID-19. The CDR3 corresponds to CASSQSGGAWETQYF. The DNA is TGTGCCAGCAGCCAGAGCGGGGGGGCCTGGGAGACCCAGTACTTC.